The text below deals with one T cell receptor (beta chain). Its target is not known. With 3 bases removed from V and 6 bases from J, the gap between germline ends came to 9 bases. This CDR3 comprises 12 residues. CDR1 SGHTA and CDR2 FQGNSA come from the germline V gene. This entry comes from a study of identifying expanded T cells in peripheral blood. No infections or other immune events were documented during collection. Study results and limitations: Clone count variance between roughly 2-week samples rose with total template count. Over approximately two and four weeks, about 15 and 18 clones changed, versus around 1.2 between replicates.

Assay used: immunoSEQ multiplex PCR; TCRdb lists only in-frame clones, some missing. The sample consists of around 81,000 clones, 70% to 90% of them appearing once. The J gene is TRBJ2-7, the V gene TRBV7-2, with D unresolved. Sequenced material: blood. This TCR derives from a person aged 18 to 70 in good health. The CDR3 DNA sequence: TGTGCCAGCAGCTTGGGTTCGTCCGAGCAGTACTTC. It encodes CASSLGSSEQYF.